This T cell receptor (beta chain) was sequenced for a study of blood T cell repertoires in COVID-19. On the study more broadly: Both acute and convalescent COVID-19 samples were obtained from the United States, Italy and Spain. The analysed material was cDNA or gDNA that came from T cells, B-cell-depleted T cells, or PBMCs.

Source study methods: It was from reference gene primer amplification that nucleated cell counts were estimated. The data were produced by immunoSEQ multiplex PCR, yet TCRdb's version contains in-frame clones alone and is incomplete. Clone size and the V and J calls come from that table; the DNA yielded D and trimming. Among 80,000 to 100,000 clones, 70% to 90% were seen once, and the ten largest hold 15% to 20%. The CDR3 totals 15 residues. The germline gives CDR1 SGHTS, CDR2 YDEGEE. V lost 1 base and J 0 bases, leaving 8 bases between the germline ends. The genes are TRBV5-8 and TRBJ2-4; the D gene is possibly TRBD1 (6 bases). The TCR comes from a human donor in a cohort sampled during active COVID-19. The sample taken for sequencing was peripheral blood. Here the CDR3 reads CASSLWTVAKNIQYF. DNA of the CDR3: TGTGCCAGCAGCTTGTGGACAGTAGCCAAAAACATTCAGTACTTC.